The 27 T cell receptor beta chains reported below all come from one sample, sequenced in a study of T cells in Graves' hyperthyroidism and ophthalmopathy. From RNA transcripts, TCR beta CDR3 regions were amplified. The HTBI set primed first-round TCR CDR3 RT-PCR. TCRdb re-derived calls from the multiplex PCR reads in MiXCR, one entry per CDR3 protein. The sample records 500,000 to 600,000 distinct CDR3 sequences, roughly 46% being singletons. What was sequenced was peripheral blood or thyroid tissue (not recorded which). The source of these receptors is a woman aged 18-30 years with Graves' hyperthyroidism.

At least ten counts were recorded for this clonotype. This chain connects TRBV11-3 to TRBJ1-1, with TRBD1 matching 7 bases. Per germline, CDR1 SGHNT and CDR2 YENEEA. The V gene end was trimmed by 5 bases and the J gene end by 0 bases; junction bases not matched to a gene: 6. The CDR3 spans 15 residues. CDR3 coding DNA: TGTGCCAGCAGCGCCCGACAGGGCTTGAACACTGAAGCTTTCTTT. Its translation is CASSARQGLNTEAFF.

The CDR3 sequence is CSVEVGGYGYTEAFF. CDR3 nucleotide sequence: TGCAGCGTTGAAGTGGGGGGCTACGGCTACACTGAAGCTTTCTTT. The chain combines TRBV29-1 with TRBJ1-1; perhaps TRBD1 as D (6 bases). This CDR3 has 15 residues. Germline V gives CDR1 SQVTM, CDR2 ANQGSEA. V dropped 1 base and J dropped 3 bases, with 15 bases sitting between them.

The V and J genes are TRBV29-1 and TRBJ2-5; 8 bases align to TRBD1. V lost 7 bases and J lost 0; bases outside the gene matches: 7. This CDR3 is built from 14 residues. Germline V gene sequence: CDR1 SQVTM, CDR2 ANQGSEA. The CDR3 sequence is CSARTGSNQETQYF. The CDR3 nucleotides read TGCAGCGCTAGGACAGGGTCCAACCAAGAGACCCAGTACTTC.

V and J are TRBV29-1 and TRBJ2-1; TRBD1 matches 10 bases. The CDR3 loop spans 15 amino acids. Unmatched junction bases numbered 6, after V lost 5 bases and J lost 2 bases. Germline V gene data show CDR1 as SQVTM and CDR2 as ANQGSEA. CDR3 sequence (DNA): TGCAGCGTTTACTCCGGGACAGGGGCCTACAATGAGCAGTTCTTC. The encoded protein is CSVYSGTGAYNEQFF.

This sequence joins TRBV7-2 and TRBJ1-4; D gene uncertain. With 3 bases removed from V and 6 bases from J, the gap between germline ends came to 14 bases. Per germline, CDR1 SGHTA and CDR2 FQGNSA. The CDR3 is 15 residues long. CDR3 nucleotides: TGTGCCAGCAGCTTCCCTAGCGGGATTGATGAAAAACTGTTTTTT. This codes for CASSFPSGIDEKLFF.

This clonotype is judged medium-sized. The V call is TRBV29-1, the J call TRBJ2-7; TRBD2 matches at 9 bases. CDR3 length: 14 residues. Germline V gene data show CDR1 as SQVTM and CDR2 as ANQGSEA. After removal of 6 bases from V and 3 bases from J, the junction contained 9 bases not matched to a gene. CDR3 DNA sequence: TGCAGCGTGAGTGGGCTAGCGGGATTCTACGAGCAGTACTTC. Translating gives CSVSGLAGFYEQYF.

This clonotype was detected ten times or more. The gene calls are TRBV11-2 and TRBJ1-5; D remains unclear. The CDR3 covers 13 residues. Germline CDR1 reads SGHAT; CDR2 reads FQNNGV. V lost 1 base, J lost 9 bases, and 10 bases lay in between. The CDR3 here is CASSLAPRSPQHF. The CDR3 DNA follows: TGTGCCAGCAGCTTAGCTCCCCGATCGCCCCAGCATTTT.

The genes are TRBV27 and TRBJ1-5; unclear D gene. V was clipped by 3 bases and J by 4 bases, with 7 bases between them. This CDR3 is 13 amino acids long. The V gene's germline CDR1 is MNHEY and CDR2 SMNVEV (reference sequence). In DNA, the CDR3 is TGTGCCAGCAGTTTCTCGGCAAATCAGCCCCAGCATTTT. Protein product: CASSFSANQPQHF.

This clonotype came up many times. The gene calls are TRBV7-9 and TRBJ2-5, with D possibly being TRBD1 or TRBD2 (5 bases each). Per the germline V gene, CDR1 is SEHNR and CDR2 is FQNEAQ (reference sequence). V was pared by 5 bases and J by 1 base, with 14 bases between. The CDR3 has 15 amino acids. The CDR3 protein is CASSPPGTAQETQYF. The CDR3 region has the DNA TGTGCCAGCAGCCCACCGGGGACCGCCCAAGAGACCCAGTACTTC.

This clonotype was observed at least ten times. V usage is TRBV7-9 and J usage is TRBJ2-5; the match to TRBD1 covers 7 bases. The CDR3 runs to 15 residues. V shed 3 bases, J shed 4 bases, and the junction held 8 bases outside the gene matches. Germline V CDR1 and CDR2: SEHNR, FQNEAQ (reference sequence). Written as DNA, the CDR3 is TGTGCCAGCAGCTTCTCTCTACAGGGGCCAGAGACCCAGTACTTC. Its translation is CASSFSLQGPETQYF.

The sample holds many counts of this clonotype. The chain joins TRBV12-5 to TRBJ1-2; TRBD1 is a possible D gene (5 bases). Between the trimmed V and J ends, which lost 1 base and 8 bases, there was a span of 11 bases. Germline V CDR1 and CDR2: LGHNT, FRNRAP. The CDR3 is 13 residues long. CDR3 sequence reads: CASGLEGRGGYTF. The CDR3 DNA sequence: TGTGCTAGTGGTTTGGAGGGGCGAGGAGGCTACACCTTC.

This clonotype was seen at least ten times. This chain connects TRBV20-1 to TRBJ1-5; D unresolved. The CDR3 contains 11 residues. CDR1 DFQATT and CDR2 SNEGSKA come from the germline V gene (reference sequence). In DNA, the CDR3 is TGCAGCCCAAGCTTGACTCAGCCCCAGCATTTT. This sequence encodes CSPSLTQPQHF.

Notes on this clonotype: A single base separates this from a much larger clone, so it may be a read error. V usage is TRBV6-1 and J usage is TRBJ2-7, with a possible D match to TRBD1 (8 bases). From germline, CDR1 is MNHNS and CDR2 SASEGT. CDR3 size: 14 residues. The CDR3 nucleotides read TGTGCCACTTTTAGGACAGGGACTACCTACGGGCAGTACTTC. Translated, it gives CATFRTGTTYGQYF.

As to this clonotype: One base away lies a much larger clone, so this may be a sequencing read error. The CDR3 ends on some other residue instead of the conserved phenylalanine or tryptophan, so this is likely a read error. The rearrangement links TRBV18 to TRBJ1-2; 8 nucleotides match TRBD1. CDR1 and CDR2 from the germline V gene are KGHSH and LQKENI. With V trimmed by 3 bases and J by 3 bases, 9 bases remained unmatched. The CDR3 length is 16 residues. The CDR3 region has the DNA TGTGCCAGCTCACCCATATCGACAGGGGACGACTATGGCTACACCCTC. It yields the protein CASSPISTGDDYGYTL.

This clonotype was seen repeatedly, ten times or more. The chain combines TRBV29-1 with TRBJ1-2; 7 positions match TRBD1. CDR3 size: 13 residues. Trimming cost V 5 bases and J 4 bases; bases outside gene matches: 7. CDR1 is SQVTM and CDR2 is ANQGSEA in the germline V gene. For the CDR3, the DNA is TGCAGCGTTCAACTACAGGGGTTCTATGGCTACACCTTC. This encodes CSVQLQGFYGYTF. Complete variable domain (other parts from reference TRBV29-1 and TRBJ1-2): SAVISQKPSRDICQRGTSLTIQCQVDSQVTMMFWYRQQPGQSLTLIATANQGSEATYESGFVIDKFPISRPNLTFSTLTVSNMSPEDSSIYLCSVQLQGFYGYTFGSGTRLTVV.

Ten or more counts support this clonotype. CDR3 bases: TGCAGTGCAGGGAGGGGCCATGGCTACACCTTC. Translated, it gives CSAGRGHGYTF. V gene TRBV20-1 combines with J gene TRBJ1-2; D is perhaps TRBD1 (5 bases). This CDR3 comprises 11 residues. The germline V gene has CDR1 DFQATT and CDR2 SNEGSKA (reference sequence). The V end lost 6 bases, the J end lost 6 bases, and 11 bases lay between the germline ends.

CDR3 sequence reads: CASSARDQGGSGANVLTF. The CDR3 DNA is TGTGCCAGCAGTGCTAGAGATCAGGGAGGTTCTGGGGCCAACGTCCTGACTTTC. The rearrangement joins TRBV25-1 to TRBJ2-6; tentatively, D is TRBD2 (6 bases). This CDR3 spans 18 amino acids. Germline lookup yields CDR1 MGHDK and CDR2 SYGVNS. Trimming took 4 bases from V and 1 from J, leaving 17 bases between them.

With regard to this clonotype: Given a much more abundant clone one base away, this may be a read error. This chain joins TRBV27 and TRBJ1-1; D unresolved. CDR3 length: 14 residues. Germline loops: CDR1 MNHEY, CDR2 SMNVEV (reference sequence). The CDR3 loop is CASSEADLNTEASF. CDR3 sequence (DNA): TGTGCCAGCAGTGAAGCGGATTTAAACACTGAAGCTTCCTTT.

As regards this clonotype: A much larger clone differs by one base, so this may be a read error. The chain recombines TRBV20-1 with TRBJ1-4; no clear D. Germline V lookup: CDR1 DFQATT, CDR2 SNEGSKA (reference sequence). The CDR3 has 15 residues. In DNA, the CDR3 is TGCAATGCTAGAAAACGGGGTGGGCGCGGGGAAAAACTGTTTTTT. Translated: CNARKRGGRGEKLFF.

This clonotype was recorded many times. J is TRBJ2-5 and V is TRBV12-3 or TRBV12-4, with unresolved D. Trimming removed 1 base from V and 5 bases from J, with 8 bases in between. This CDR3 is built from 13 residues. The CDR3, as DNA: TGTGCCAGCAGTTTAGGCCCTAGGGAGACCCAGTACTTC. Translation: CASSLGPRETQYF.

The chain employs TRBV14 and TRBJ2-7; no definite D call. The germline gives CDR1 SGHDN, CDR2 FVKESK. The germline V and J ends were trimmed by 3 bases and 4 bases, with 7 bases remaining between them. The CDR3 has 12 amino acids. CDR3 DNA: TGTGCCAGCAGCCACCGTCGGTACGAGCAGTACTTC. This sequence encodes CASSHRRYEQYF.

The chain links TRBV29-1 to TRBJ1-5; TRBD1 might be the D (5 bases). The CDR3 loop spans 12 amino acids. Germline values: CDR1 SQVTM, CDR2 ANQGSEA. V lost 8 bases to trimming and J lost 4 bases, with 12 bases between them. The CDR3 nucleotides read TGCAGCCCCGGGACGGGGAATCAGCCCCAGCATTTT. The encoded protein is CSPGTGNQPQHF. Based on the CDR3 plus reference TRBV29-1 and TRBJ1-5, the full variable domain is SAVISQKPSRDICQRGTSLTIQCQVDSQVTMMFWYRQQPGQSLTLIATANQGSEATYESGFVIDKFPISRPNLTFSTLTVSNMSPEDSSIYLCSPGTGNQPQHFGDGTRLSIL.

This clonotype was detected ten times or more. The V gene is TRBV9, the J gene TRBJ1-4; no clear D. With 4 bases removed from V and 8 bases from J, the gap between germline ends came to 12 bases. The CDR3 has 13 residues. Germline V gene data show CDR1 as SGDLS and CDR2 as YYNGEE. The CDR3 DNA is TGTGCCAGCAGCCCAGGACGGTGGGAAAAACTGTTTTTT. Its translation is CASSPGRWEKLFF.

The chain carries TRBV20-1 and TRBJ2-5; 8 nucleotides align to TRBD2. V trimming: 3 bases; J trimming: 5 bases; junction bases outside the gene matches: 8. The CDR3 has 14 residues. CDR1 DFQATT and CDR2 SNEGSKA come from the germline V gene (reference sequence). The CDR3 sequence is CSASGLAGGETQYF. CDR3 DNA: TGCAGTGCTAGTGGTCTAGCGGGCGGTGAGACCCAGTACTTC.

The chain has TRBV24-1 and TRBJ2-7, with 10 bases aligning to TRBD2. The ends lost 5 bases at V and 2 bases at J; junction bases unmatched: 17. The CDR3 has 19 amino acids. Per germline, CDR1 KGHDR and CDR2 SFDVKD. This CDR3 reads CATSGSNGLAGDTPYEQYF. DNA for the CDR3: TGTGCCACCAGTGGTTCGAATGGTCTAGCGGGAGATACCCCCTACGAGCAGTACTTC.

For this clonotype: Being one base from a much bigger clone, this may be a read error. This chain joins TRBV12-3 or TRBV12-4 and TRBJ2-5; 7 nucleotides match TRBD1. The J call may be in error: the DNA end matches TRBJ2-7 better. The length of the CDR3 is 13 residues. The CDR3 DNA sequence: TGTGCCCGCAGCAACAGGGGAAGGGGCGAGCAGTACTTC. Amino acid sequence: CARSNRGRGEQYF.

The CDR3 spells CSVGQGEYGYTF. CDR3 sequence (DNA): TGCAGCGTTGGACAGGGGGAATATGGCTACACCTTC. The chain links TRBV29-1 to TRBJ1-2; 9 bases are a match to TRBD1. CDR1 is SQVTM, CDR2 ANQGSEA, per germline. With V trimmed by 4 bases and J by 5 bases, 2 bases remained unmatched. The CDR3 runs to 12 residues.